These 26 T cell receptor beta chains were sequenced from one sample in a study of CD8+ T cells in alopecia areata. Extraction and reverse transcription of RNA yielded cDNA as the sequencing template. The data were produced by immunoSEQ multiplex PCR, yet TCRdb's version contains in-frame clones alone and is incomplete. The sample has around 190,000 clones, 56% seen once. The sample comprised CD8+ T cells sorted from blood. Every receptor here comes from a human donor in good health.

This rearrangement joins TRBV7-9 to TRBJ1-2; D is uncertain. The CDR3 length is 15 residues. V was clipped by 4 bases and J by 4 bases, with 16 bases between them. Germline V gene sequence: CDR1 SEHNR, CDR2 FQNEAQ (reference sequence). The CDR3 nucleotides read TGTGCCAGCAGCTCAGTCGCCTACGATCGCTATGGCTACACCTTC. It encodes CASSSVAYDRYGYTF.

This clone was detected a few times. DNA of the CDR3: TGTGCCAGCAGCGTGACAGAAAACTATGGCTACACCTTC. Residues: CASSVTENYGYTF. This chain uses TRBV13 with TRBJ1-2; possible D gene TRBD1, 5 bases. Trimming removed 5 bases at V and 2 bases at J, with 9 bases between. CDR1 is PRHDT, CDR2 FYEKMQ, per germline (reference sequence). This CDR3 is 13 amino acids long.

This chain links TRBV30 with TRBJ1-1, with D uncertain. CDR1 is GTSNPN and CDR2 is SVGIG in the germline V gene (reference sequence). V was pared by 2 bases and J by 6 bases, with 4 bases between. There are 10 residues in the CDR3. CDR3 bases: TGTGCCTGGAGTAGGCCTGAAGCTTTCTTT. Protein: CAWSRPEAFF.

The rearrangement uses TRBV7-9 and TRBJ1-1; D is ambiguous. The CDR3 consists of 13 residues. The germline V gene encodes CDR1 SEHNR and CDR2 FQNEAQ (reference sequence). Trimming stripped 6 bases from V and 5 bases from J, with 13 bases between. CDR3: CASRRTTETEAFF. The CDR3 DNA reads TGTGCCAGCAGGCGCACGACGGAGACTGAAGCTTTCTTT.

J is TRBJ2-7 and V is TRBV7-9; no definite D call. Per germline, CDR1 SEHNR and CDR2 FQNEAQ (reference sequence). The V gene lost 4 bases and the J gene lost 7 bases, with 8 bases spanning the gap. The CDR3 contains 11 residues. For the CDR3, the DNA is TGTGCCAGCAGCTCAGGCGGAGAGCAGTACTTC. This encodes CASSSGGEQYF.

The rearrangement uses TRBV5-1 and TRBJ2-1; tentative D call: TRBD1 (6 bases). With 4 bases removed from V and 4 bases from J, the gap between germline ends came to 18 bases. The CDR3 extends over 16 amino acids. Germline assignment: CDR1 SGHRS and CDR2 YFSETQ. The CDR3 protein is CASSHLQGNAYNEQFF. The CDR3 bases are TGCGCCAGCAGCCATCTACAGGGAAATGCGTACAATGAGCAGTTCTTC.

Worth noting for this clone: The sample carries other DNA sequences with the same CDR3. This chain uses TRBV4-1 with TRBJ1-2; the D gene is possibly TRBD1 (6 bases). The germline V gene has CDR1 MGHRA and CDR2 YSYEKL. V was shortened by 0 bases and J by 4 bases, with 9 bases between the two germline ends. The CDR3 length is 14 residues. The CDR3 reads CASSQDRGGYGYTF. In DNA form, the CDR3 reads TGCGCCAGCAGCCAAGACAGGGGAGGCTATGGCTACACCTTC.

The chain carries TRBV19 and TRBJ2-5; 11 bases fit TRBD1. The CDR3 spans 15 residues. V was clipped by 5 bases and J by 3 bases; unmatched bases: 5. CDR1 and CDR2 from the germline V gene are LNHDA and SQIVND (reference sequence). The CDR3 nucleotides read TGTGCCAGTAGTGTCCGGGACAGGGGGGAAGAGACCCAGTACTTC. Translated: CASSVRDRGEETQYF.

The chain combines TRBV27 with TRBJ1-2; TRBD1 aligns across 8 bases. J lost 4 bases, V lost 0 bases, and 7 bases had no gene match. Germline V CDR1 and CDR2: MNHEY, SMNVEV (reference sequence). The CDR3 is 16 amino acids. The CDR3 DNA is TGTGCCAGCAGTTTATCGAACTCAGGGGGCATCTATGGCTACACCTTC. Amino acids: CASSLSNSGGIYGYTF.

The rearrangement uses TRBV10-3 and TRBJ2-5, with 8 positions matching TRBD2. With V trimmed by 0 bases and J by 3 bases, 0 bases remained unmatched. CDR1 is ENHRY, CDR2 SYGVKD, per germline. CDR3 length: 14 residues. The CDR3 sequence: CAISESRGEETQYF. DNA for the CDR3: TGTGCCATCAGTGAGTCGCGGGGGGAAGAGACCCAGTACTTC.

The rearrangement joins TRBV7-8 to TRBJ2-1; a weak D match, TRBD1 (5 bases). Looked up from germline, CDR1 is SGHVS and CDR2 is FQNEAQ. CDR3 length: 14 amino acids. Trimming pared 2 bases from V and 6 bases from J, leaving 11 bases between. The CDR3 DNA is TGTGCCAGCAGCTTAAGTCCTAGGGGCAATGAGCAGTTCTTC. Translating gives CASSLSPRGNEQFF.

As for this clone: Different DNA sequences within this sample yield the same CDR3. The chain links TRBV29-1 to TRBJ2-7; unclear D gene. Trimming stripped 3 bases from V and 3 bases from J, with 3 bases between. Germline V gene data show CDR1 as SQVTM and CDR2 as ANQGSEA. The CDR3 runs to 10 residues. CDR3 sequence: CSVEDYEQYF. CDR3 DNA: TGCAGCGTTGAGGACTACGAGCAGTACTTC.

The gene calls are TRBV5-1 and TRBJ1-2, with D perhaps matching TRBD1 (5 bases). The germline V and J ends were trimmed by 5 bases and 6 bases, with 11 bases remaining between them. This CDR3 is 12 amino acids long. From germline, CDR1 is SGHRS and CDR2 YFSETQ. The CDR3 region is CASRLGTDGYTF. For the CDR3, the DNA is TGCGCCAGCAGGCTCGGGACGGATGGCTACACCTTC.

This clone was observed a handful of times. CDR3 DNA sequence: TGTGCCAGCAGCCTTGGGCCCGAGACTGAAGCTTTCTTT. Translated: CASSLGPETEAFF. V gene TRBV5-6 combines with J gene TRBJ1-1; no clear D gene. The CDR3 length is 13 residues. Trimming removed 4 bases at V and 5 bases at J, with 12 bases between. Germline V lookup: CDR1 SGHDT, CDR2 YYEEEE.

A few counts support this clone. This sample includes further DNA sequences coding for the same CDR3. This sequence joins TRBV2 and TRBJ1-1; tentatively, D is TRBD1 (5 bases). Trimming pared 3 bases from V and 4 bases from J, leaving 9 bases between. This CDR3 contains 13 residues. Germline-derived CDR1 and CDR2 are SNHLY and FYNNEI. The chain's CDR3 is CASSEWGSTEAFF. For the CDR3, the DNA is TGTGCCAGCAGTGAGTGGGGGAGCACTGAAGCTTTCTTT.

There are a few counts of this clone. The genes are TRBV27 and TRBJ2-5; tentatively, D is TRBD2 (7 bases). Trimming took off 7 bases at V and 5 bases at J, with 20 bases between the two ends. This CDR3 contains 15 residues. Germline CDR1 MNHEY, CDR2 SMNVEV (reference sequence). The CDR3, as DNA: TGTGCCAGCACTTGGAGGGGGGGCAGCGCCGAGACCCAGTACTTC. Translated, it gives CASTWRGGSAETQYF.

The V call is TRBV6-1, the J call TRBJ1-2; D ambiguous. The CDR3 loop spans 13 amino acids. The germline V gene encodes CDR1 MNHNS and CDR2 SASEGT. V was shortened by 5 bases and J by 5 bases, with 12 bases between the two germline ends. The CDR3 nucleotides are TGTGCCAGCAGTCCACGGACGGCTTATGGCTACACCTTC. This codes for CASSPRTAYGYTF.

The rearrangement links TRBV25-1 to TRBJ1-2, with D unclear. CDR1 and CDR2 (germline): MGHDK, SYGVNS. The CDR3 length is 15 residues. The V gene lost 5 bases and the J gene lost 6 bases, with 19 bases spanning the gap. The CDR3 loop is CASSNGRTQRDGYTF. CDR3 DNA: TGTGCCAGCAGTAATGGGAGGACTCAAAGGGATGGCTACACCTTC.

This clone occurred a few times. Within the sample, other DNA sequences also encode this same CDR3. The V call is TRBV27, the J call TRBJ2-7; D is unresolved. This CDR3 is 13 amino acids long. Germline V gene sequence: CDR1 MNHEY, CDR2 SMNVEV (reference sequence). The V gene lost 0 bases and the J gene lost 4 bases, with 7 bases spanning the gap. CDR3 protein: CASSLSVAYEQYF. For the CDR3, the DNA is TGTGCCAGCAGTTTATCAGTAGCTTACGAGCAGTACTTC.

This clone was found a few times. The rearrangement joins TRBV29-1 to TRBJ1-1; D is unclear. Trimming removed 3 bases at V and 1 base at J, with 6 bases between. The length of the CDR3 is 12 residues. Germline V gives CDR1 SQVTM, CDR2 ANQGSEA. The CDR3 DNA reads TGCAGCGTTGATTTGGGGAACACTGAAGCTTTCTTT. It encodes CSVDLGNTEAFF.

V and J are TRBV7-9 and TRBJ2-3; TRBD1 matches at 8 bases. V gave up 3 bases and J gave up 2 bases; unmatched junction bases: 4. The length of the CDR3 is 15 residues. Germline V gene sequence: CDR1 SEHNR, CDR2 FQNEAQ (reference sequence). As DNA, the CDR3 is TGTGCCAGCAGCTTCGGGACAGGCGTCACAGATACGCAGTATTTT. Translation: CASSFGTGVTDTQYF.

The chain links TRBV4-1 to TRBJ2-1; D gene ambiguous. Germline loops: CDR1 MGHRA, CDR2 YSYEKL. V shed 0 bases and J shed 0 bases, with 12 bases lying between them. This CDR3 has 17 amino acids. Here the CDR3 DNA reads TGCGCCAGCAGCCAAGAGGCGAGCGCAAGCTCCTACAATGAGCAGTTCTTC. As protein: CASSQEASASSYNEQFF.

V usage is TRBV25-1 and J usage is TRBJ2-5; tentative D call: TRBD1 (5 bases). The V gene's germline CDR1 is MGHDK and CDR2 SYGVNS. CDR3 length equals 16 residues. V lost 3 bases, J lost 5 bases, and 19 bases lay in between. CDR3 amino acids: CASSDFGRAPGETQYF. The CDR3 DNA reads TGTGCCAGCAGTGATTTTGGCAGGGCCCCGGGCGAGACCCAGTACTTC.

This clone turned up a few times. The chain carries TRBV29-1 and TRBJ2-1; 8 bases map to TRBD1. CDR1 SQVTM and CDR2 ANQGSEA come from the germline V gene. CDR3 length equals 12 residues. Trimming removed 4 bases from V and 6 bases from J; junction bases left unmatched: 2. The CDR3 spells CSVGDRSNEQFF. DNA of the CDR3: TGCAGCGTTGGGGACAGGAGCAATGAGCAGTTCTTC.

The chain recombines TRBV9 with TRBJ2-5, with 11 bases that match TRBD2. CDR1 is SGDLS, CDR2 YYNGEE, per germline. V lost 3 bases and J lost 4; bases outside the gene matches: 11. The CDR3 is 17 amino acids. The CDR3: CASSAPGLAGGRETQYF. The DNA for the CDR3 is TGTGCCAGCAGCGCCCCCGGGCTAGCGGGGGGCCGAGAGACCCAGTACTTC.

DNA for the CDR3: TGCAGCGTTGAAGACCCGAAGGCTGCGCATCCGGGGACCCAGTACTTC. Its protein product is CSVEDPKAAHPGTQYF. This chain uses TRBV29-1 with TRBJ2-5; D is unresolved. The CDR3 loop spans 16 amino acids. In germline, CDR1 is SQVTM, CDR2 ANQGSEA. V shed 0 bases and J shed 7 bases, with 21 bases lying between them.